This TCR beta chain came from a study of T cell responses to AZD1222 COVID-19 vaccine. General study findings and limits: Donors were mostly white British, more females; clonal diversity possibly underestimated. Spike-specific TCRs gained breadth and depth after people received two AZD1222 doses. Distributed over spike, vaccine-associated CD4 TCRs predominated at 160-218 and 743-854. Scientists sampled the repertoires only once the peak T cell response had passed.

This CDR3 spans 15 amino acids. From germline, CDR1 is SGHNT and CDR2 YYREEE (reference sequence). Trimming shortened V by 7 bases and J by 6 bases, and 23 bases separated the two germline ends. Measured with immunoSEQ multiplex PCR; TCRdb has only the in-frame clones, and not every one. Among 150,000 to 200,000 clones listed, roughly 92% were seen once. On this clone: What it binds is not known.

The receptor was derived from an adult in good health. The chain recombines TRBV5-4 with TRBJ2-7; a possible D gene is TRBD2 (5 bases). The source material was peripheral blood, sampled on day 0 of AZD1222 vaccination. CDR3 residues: CASAPWGGSKGEQYF. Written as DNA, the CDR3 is TGTGCCAGCGCTCCGTGGGGTGGGAGTAAGGGCGAGCAGTACTTC.